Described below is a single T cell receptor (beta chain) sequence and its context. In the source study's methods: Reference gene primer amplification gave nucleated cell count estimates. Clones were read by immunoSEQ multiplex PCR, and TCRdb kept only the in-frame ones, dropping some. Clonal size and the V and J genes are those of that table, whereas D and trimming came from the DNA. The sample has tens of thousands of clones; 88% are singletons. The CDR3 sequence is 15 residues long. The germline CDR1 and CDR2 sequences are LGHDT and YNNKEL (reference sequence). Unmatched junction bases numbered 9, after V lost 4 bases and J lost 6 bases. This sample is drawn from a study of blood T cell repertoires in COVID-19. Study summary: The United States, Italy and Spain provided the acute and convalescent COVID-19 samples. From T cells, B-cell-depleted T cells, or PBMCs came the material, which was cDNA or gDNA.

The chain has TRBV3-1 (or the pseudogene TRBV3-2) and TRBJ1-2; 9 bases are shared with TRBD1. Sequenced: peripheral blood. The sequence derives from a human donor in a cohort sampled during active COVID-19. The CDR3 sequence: CASSLVPGTGHGYTF. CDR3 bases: TGTGCCAGCAGCCTCGTACCCGGGACAGGGCATGGCTACACCTTC.